These 22 T cell receptor beta chains were sequenced from one sample in a study of T cell responses to AZD1222 COVID-19 vaccine. Measured with immunoSEQ multiplex PCR; TCRdb has only the in-frame clones, and not every one. The data contain 100,000 to 150,000 clones, 88% of them singletons. The sample was peripheral blood, taken on day 0 of AZD1222 vaccination. The receptors stem from an adult in good health.

Regarding this clone: Other DNA sequences in the sample encode the same CDR3. V is TRBV7-2 and J is TRBJ2-7; D call uncertain. The CDR3 has 12 residues. Germline V gives CDR1 SGHTA, CDR2 FQGNSA. Trimming left V 2 bases short and J 0 bases short, with 2 bases between. CDR3 in DNA: TGTGCCAGCAGCTTATCCTCCTACGAGCAGTACTTC. Its protein is CASSLSSYEQYF.

The rearrangement joins TRBV30 to TRBJ1-1; tentative D call: TRBD1 (6 bases). The CDR3 extends over 15 amino acids. V lost 3 bases to trimming and J lost 2 bases, with 16 bases between them. Germline lookup yields CDR1 GTSNPN and CDR2 SVGIG (reference sequence). Here the CDR3 DNA reads TGTGCCTGGAGACAGCGGGACACCCGAAACACTGAAGCTTTCTTT. Its protein is CAWRQRDTRNTEAFF.

This chain uses TRBV9 with TRBJ2-7; 14 bases map to TRBD2. CDR3 size: 17 residues. Germline V gene lookup returns CDR1 SGDLS and CDR2 YYNGEE. The J segment lost 1 base and the V segment lost 3 bases, leaving 6 bases of the junction unmatched. The DNA of the CDR3 is TGTGCCAGCAGCGCCCTCGGACTAGCGGGGGGTTCCTACGAGCAGTACTTC. This encodes CASSALGLAGGSYEQYF.

The chain links TRBV7-6 to TRBJ2-5, with no clear D. CDR3 size: 14 residues. Trimming removed 2 bases at V and 5 bases at J, with 12 bases between. Germline CDR1 and CDR2: SGHVS and FNYEAQ. In DNA, the CDR3 is TGTGCCAGCAGCTTAACAACGCCCGGCGAGACCCAGTACTTC. Its translation: CASSLTTPGETQYF.

The chain uses TRBV28 and TRBJ1-2; 9 nucleotides line up with TRBD1. J gave up 6 bases and V 0 bases, and 2 bases lay outside the gene matches. The CDR3 is 14 amino acids. CDR1 MDHEN and CDR2 SYDVKM come from the germline V gene. CDR3 in amino acids: CASSLWRTGDGYTF. In nucleotides, the CDR3 is TGTGCCAGCAGTTTATGGAGGACAGGGGATGGCTACACCTTC.

This clone has only a few counts. The chain joins TRBV7-8 to TRBJ1-1; no definite D call. The germline V gene encodes CDR1 SGHVS and CDR2 FQNEAQ. The CDR3 has 12 residues. V dropped 5 bases and J dropped 4 bases, with 8 bases sitting between them. The CDR3 region has the DNA TGTGCCAGCAGCCCCCGAGGCACTGAAGCTTTCTTT. Protein product: CASSPRGTEAFF.

The rearrangement links TRBV9 to TRBJ2-3, with 7 bases matching TRBD2. The V segment lost 0 bases and the J segment 5 bases; nucleotides outside the gene matches: 9. The CDR3 has 16 residues. CDR1 and CDR2 from the germline V gene are SGDLS and YYNGEE. The CDR3 DNA sequence: TGTGCCAGCAGCGTAGGTAACGGGGGGATGGGAGATACGCAGTATTTT. This translates into CASSVGNGGMGDTQYF.

The rearrangement uses TRBV28 and TRBJ2-3; 10 nucleotides agree with TRBD1. The CDR3 is made up of 16 amino acids. Unmatched junction bases numbered 6, after V lost 1 base and J lost 5 bases. Germline CDR1 reads MDHEN; CDR2 reads SYDVKM. The CDR3 DNA reads TGTGCCAGCAGTTTATCGGGGACAGGGGTAGGAGATACGCAGTATTTT. Its protein product is CASSLSGTGVGDTQYF.

The chain uses TRBV10-3 and TRBJ1-5; the D is unclear. The CDR3 is 13 amino acids. V was clipped by 3 bases and J by 5 bases, with 8 bases between them. Germline V gene sequence: CDR1 ENHRY, CDR2 SYGVKD. For the CDR3, the DNA is TGTGCCATCAGTGAAACCGGGGATCAGCCCCAGCATTTT. This translates into CAISETGDQPQHF.

The V gene is TRBV7-2, the J gene TRBJ1-1; D may be TRBD1 (5 bases). CDR3 length: 12 amino acids. Germline V lookup: CDR1 SGHTA, CDR2 FQGNSA. V was shortened by 6 bases and J by 8 bases, with 13 bases between the two germline ends. The DNA for the CDR3 is TGTGCCAGCAGTCTCCCCAAGGGGGAAGCTTTCTTT. Amino acids: CASSLPKGEAFF. The full variable domain, with the rest looked up from reference TRBV7-2 and TRBJ1-1, is GAGVSQSPSNKVTEKGKDVELRCDPISGHTALYWYRQSLGQGLEFLIYFQGNSAPDKSGLPSDRFSAERTGGSVSTLTIQRTQQEDSAVYLCASSLPKGEAFFGQGTRLTVV.

V usage is TRBV6-5 and J usage is TRBJ2-1; TRBD2 aligns across 11 bases. J was trimmed by 3 bases and V by 5 bases; bases with no gene match: 3. This CDR3 has 15 amino acids. The germline CDR1 and CDR2 sequences are MNHEY and SVGAGI. The CDR3 spells CASSLAGGYYNEQFF. CDR3 coding DNA: TGTGCCAGCAGTCTAGCGGGAGGATACTACAATGAGCAGTTCTTC.

This chain joins TRBV29-1 and TRBJ1-1; TRBD1 is a possible D gene (6 bases). Trimming removed 6 bases from V and 1 base from J, with 15 bases in between. Germline V gene sequence: CDR1 SQVTM, CDR2 ANQGSEA. CDR3 size: 14 residues. The CDR3 DNA sequence: TGCAGCGTAACTCCGACAGGCTCGAACACTGAAGCTTTCTTT. Translated, it gives CSVTPTGSNTEAFF.

The chain uses TRBV10-1 and TRBJ1-2; D is unclear. V dropped 5 bases and J dropped 1 base, with 8 bases sitting between them. CDR3 length: 13 residues. Germline CDR1 reads WNHNN; CDR2 reads SYGVQD (reference sequence). The CDR3 loop is CASSRDLNYGYTF. The CDR3 nucleotides read TGCGCCAGCAGTCGAGATCTTAACTATGGCTACACCTTC.

The chain carries TRBV6-5 and TRBJ2-5; TRBD1 might be the D (5 bases). Trimming cost V 7 bases and J 9 bases, with 21 bases left between them. Germline CDR1 and CDR2: MNHEY and SVGAGI. CDR3 length equals 14 residues. The chain's CDR3 is CASTSLGIQGAQYF. For the CDR3, the DNA is TGTGCCAGCACCTCCCTCGGTATCCAAGGGGCCCAGTACTTC.

The chain uses TRBV6-1 and TRBJ2-3, with D hard to call. Trimming removed 2 bases at V and 5 bases at J, with 2 bases between. Germline CDR1 and CDR2: MNHNS and SASEGT. This CDR3 has 11 amino acids. The CDR3 spells CASSEIDTQYF. The CDR3 DNA is TGTGCCAGCAGTGAAATAGATACGCAGTATTTT.

This sequence joins TRBV27 and TRBJ2-3; the D gene is possibly TRBD1 (5 bases). Trimming left V 3 bases short and J 0 bases short, with 7 bases between. Germline assignment: CDR1 MNHEY and CDR2 SMNVEV (reference sequence). The length of the CDR3 is 14 residues. DNA for the CDR3: TGTGCCAGCAGTTTGGGGCAGAGCACAGATACGCAGTATTTT. Protein product: CASSLGQSTDTQYF.

This rearrangement joins TRBV11-2 to TRBJ2-1; no definite D call. Germline CDR1 reads SGHAT; CDR2 reads FQNNGV. The V end lost 5 bases, the J end lost 5 bases, and 10 bases lay between the germline ends. This CDR3 comprises 13 residues. The chain's CDR3 is CASSPRPNNEQFF. The CDR3 bases are TGTGCCAGCAGCCCTAGACCTAACAATGAGCAGTTCTTC.

V and J are TRBV6-5 and TRBJ2-1, with 8 bases fitting TRBD2. Germline CDR1 and CDR2: MNHEY and SVGAGI. Trimming took 5 bases from V and 5 from J; bases not matched to a gene: 8. The CDR3 has 15 amino acids. CDR3 in amino acids: CASSKSGRPNNEQFF. The CDR3 bases are TGTGCCAGCAGTAAGAGCGGGAGACCAAACAATGAGCAGTTCTTC.

The V call is TRBV9, the J call TRBJ1-1; D remains ambiguous. Germline V lookup: CDR1 SGDLS, CDR2 YYNGEE. CDR3 length: 14 amino acids. The germline V and J ends were trimmed by 0 bases and 1 base, with 7 bases remaining between them. The CDR3 DNA reads TGTGCCAGCAGCGTAGCTTGGGGGAACACTGAAGCTTTCTTT. It specifies CASSVAWGNTEAFF.

This CDR3 is CASFSAGENYEQYF. CDR3 coding DNA: TGTGCCAGCTTTTCAGCGGGGGAGAACTACGAGCAGTACTTC. This chain uses TRBV18 with TRBJ2-7; 8 bases map to TRBD2. CDR3 size: 14 residues. The J segment lost 3 bases and the V segment lost 7 bases, leaving 8 bases of the junction unmatched. Per the germline V gene, CDR1 is KGHSH and CDR2 is LQKENI.

The genes are TRBV4-3 and TRBJ1-6; possible D gene TRBD1, 6 bases. This CDR3 contains 13 residues. Trimming left V 2 bases short and J 11 bases short, with 10 bases between. CDR1 is LGHNA and CDR2 is YSLEER in the germline V gene. CDR3 in amino acids: CASSQHREAPLHF. The CDR3 DNA reads as TGCGCCAGCAGCCAACACAGGGAGGCACCCCTCCACTTT.

The rearrangement joins TRBV5-1 to TRBJ1-5; D may be TRBD1 (6 bases). Trimming shortened V by 4 bases and J by 3 bases, and 11 bases separated the two germline ends. CDR1 SGHRS and CDR2 YFSETQ come from the germline V gene. This CDR3 has 14 residues. The CDR3 is CASSLGQNNQPQHF. DNA of the CDR3: TGCGCCAGCAGCCTTGGACAGAACAATCAGCCCCAGCATTTT.